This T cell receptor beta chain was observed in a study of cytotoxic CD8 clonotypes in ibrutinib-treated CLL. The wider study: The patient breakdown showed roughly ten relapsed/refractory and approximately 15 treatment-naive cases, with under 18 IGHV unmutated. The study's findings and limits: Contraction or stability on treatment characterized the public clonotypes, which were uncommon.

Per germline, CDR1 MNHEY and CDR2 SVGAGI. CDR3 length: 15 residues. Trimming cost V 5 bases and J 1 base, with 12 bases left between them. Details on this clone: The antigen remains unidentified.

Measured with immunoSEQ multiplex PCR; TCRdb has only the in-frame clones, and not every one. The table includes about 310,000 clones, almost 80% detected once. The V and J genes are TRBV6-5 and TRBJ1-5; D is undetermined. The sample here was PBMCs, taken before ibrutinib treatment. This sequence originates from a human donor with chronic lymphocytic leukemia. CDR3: CASSTTSGSNQPQHF. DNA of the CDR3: TGTGCCAGCAGTACGACCTCTGGCAGCAATCAGCCCCAGCATTTT.